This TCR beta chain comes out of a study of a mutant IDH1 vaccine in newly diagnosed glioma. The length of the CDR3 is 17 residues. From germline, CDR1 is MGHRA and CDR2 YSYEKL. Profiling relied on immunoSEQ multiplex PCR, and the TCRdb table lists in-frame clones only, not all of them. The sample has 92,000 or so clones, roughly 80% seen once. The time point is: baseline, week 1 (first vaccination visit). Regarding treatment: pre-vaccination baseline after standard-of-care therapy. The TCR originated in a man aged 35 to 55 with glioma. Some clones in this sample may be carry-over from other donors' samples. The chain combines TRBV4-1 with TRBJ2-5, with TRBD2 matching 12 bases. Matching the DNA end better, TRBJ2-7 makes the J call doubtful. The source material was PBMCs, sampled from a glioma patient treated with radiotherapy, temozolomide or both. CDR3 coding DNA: TGCGCCAGCAGCCAAGAACTAGCGGGGGGCAACGCCTACGAGCAGTACTTC. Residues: CASSQELAGGNAYEQYF.